This entry concerns a single TCR beta chain. Its binding antigen is unknown. The data are from a study of T cells expressing NK-cell markers (dated by TCRdb to 2018 to 2021). A note on the overall study: TCR beta-chain repertoires were profiled in sorted CD3+CD56+NKG2C+, CD3+CD56+NKG2C- and CD3+CD56-NKG2C+ T-cell subsets from about 8 donors. Among the eight sequenced donors, seven were HCMV-seropositive and one was HCMV-seronegative. All eight donors whose samples were sequenced were randomly selected healthy volunteers, three of them men and five women. Sequencing of the libraries produced 2 x 150 bp reads on Illumina HiSeq 2000/2500, MiSeq or NextSeq.

The germline V gene supplies CDR1 SGHAT and CDR2 FQNNGV. The CDR3 runs 14 amino acids, cysteine and phenylalanine included. The record lacks a DNA sequence. On the study overall, not on this receptor specifically: For more than 5 donors, the dominant CD3+CD56+NKG2C+ clonotypes were among the top 10 CD8+ clonotypes and accounted for roughly 1.0-8% of CD8+ T cells. Those dominant clonotypes were again the most abundant among CD3+CD56-NKG2C+ cells in four donors, at about 25-60.1%. Whether the expanded NKG2C-expressing T cell clones were specific for HCMV antigens remained unclear.

TCRdb names Illumina HiSeq 2000 as the instrument used. TCR beta cDNA libraries were prepared using 5'RACE template switching, which introduced a universal primer site and unique molecular identifiers. Priming for cDNA synthesis came from the TCR beta constant segment, and two successive PCR amplification steps followed. Processing in the source paper ran as follows. MIGEC was used to demultiplex reads and group the reads by UMI, and MiTCR was used to assemble and quantify clonotypes. Only TCR cDNA sequences supported by at least two reads were kept to exclude erroneous sequences. Downstream repertoire analysis used the tcR package, and clonotypes were matched across fractions by CDR3 nucleotide sequence plus V segment. VDJmatch was used to annotate antigen specificity against VDJdb, with one amino acid substitution in CDR3 allowed. Based on TCRdb reprocessing of the reads, there is one entry per CDR3 protein sequence, and DNA is missing. TCRdb, not the original authors, processed these V and J calls. This sample's table lists 550,000 to 600,000 distinct CDR3 sequences. The ten largest clones capture approximately 3.6% of the sample.

To determine HCMV serostatus, a commercial ELISA kit was used to detect HCMV-specific IgG in serum. Ficoll density gradient centrifugation was used to isolate peripheral blood mononuclear cells from blood. The chain uses TRBV11-2 and TRBJ2-4; the D call of TRBD1 rests on TCRdb alone, since no DNA is present to check it. The clonotype comes from a man between 18 and 35 years old in good health. Donor details come from another sample of the same person, matched by shared clones. The specimen was blood T cells: a sorted CD56 or NKG2C T cell subset, CD4+ or CD8+ T cells, or bulk PBMC T cells (not recorded which). This receptor carries the CDR3 CASRYTGGKNIQYF.